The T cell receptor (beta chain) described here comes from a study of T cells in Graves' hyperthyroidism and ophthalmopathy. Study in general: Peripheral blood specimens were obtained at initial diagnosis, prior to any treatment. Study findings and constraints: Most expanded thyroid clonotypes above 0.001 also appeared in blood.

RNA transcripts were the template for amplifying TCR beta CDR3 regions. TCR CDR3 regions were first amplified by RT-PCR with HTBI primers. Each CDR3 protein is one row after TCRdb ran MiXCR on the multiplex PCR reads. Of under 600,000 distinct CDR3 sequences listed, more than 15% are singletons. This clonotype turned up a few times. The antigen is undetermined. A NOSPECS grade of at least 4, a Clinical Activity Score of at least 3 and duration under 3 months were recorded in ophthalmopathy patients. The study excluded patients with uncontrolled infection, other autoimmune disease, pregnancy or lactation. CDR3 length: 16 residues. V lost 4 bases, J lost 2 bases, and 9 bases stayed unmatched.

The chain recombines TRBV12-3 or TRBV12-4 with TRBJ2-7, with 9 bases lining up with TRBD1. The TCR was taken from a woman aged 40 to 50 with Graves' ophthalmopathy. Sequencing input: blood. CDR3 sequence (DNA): TGTGCCAGCAGTTCTAGCTATGGGACAGGGACCTACGAGCAGTACTTC. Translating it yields CASSSSYGTGTYEQYF.